This TCR beta chain was sequenced during a study of blood T cell repertoires in COVID-19 (TCRdb year 2020). For the study in its entirety: Samples covering the acute and convalescent phases of COVID-19 were provided by collaborators in the United States, Italy and Spain. The material from the prospective study consisted of cDNA or gDNA derived from T cells, B-cell-depleted T cells, or PBMCs. The dataset comprised deeply sampled blood TCRbeta repertoires from subjects exposed to, actively infected with, or recovered from COVID-19. The repertoires were released in a freely available public database meant as a resource for research on the immune response to SARS-CoV-2. The samples were drawn from two sources: the first 160 participants of the ongoing ImmuneRACE study, and over 950 subjects contributed by 6 global collaborators. A de-identified subject ID, COVID-19 status, age in years and sex were almost always included in the sample metadata. Where HLA class I and class II types were available, the types were taken from metadata supplied by the sample provider, not from assay-based typing. Overall results and qualifications from the work: Clinical and demographic metadata were provided uncurated, with the amount varying by source and participant.

The immunoSEQ Assay, a bias-controlled multiplex PCR, was used to amplify TCRbeta CDR3 regions from genomic DNA. Regarding the original processing steps: Nucleated cell counts per sample were estimated from amplification of reference gene primers within the assay. To quantify the absolute abundance of each unique TCRbeta CDR3 rearrangement, sequence reads were collapsed and filtered. Productive Simpson clonality was computed per sample as the square root of Simpson's diversity index over productive rearrangements. This immuneACCESS table, as held by TCRdb, lists in-frame sequences with V and J called but not all clones. Of the missing ones, under half trace to an unresolved V gene in checked studies; the others have no known cause. V, J and clone size are taken as reported in that table, and D and trimming were inferred from the DNA itself. Within this sample are fewer than 150,000 clones, with about 85% of them counted one time only. 3.4% of the sample belongs to the ten largest clones.

Measured from the cysteine to the phenylalanine, the CDR3 is 15 residues long. Only the CDR3 region is kept as DNA, spanning 45 bases read in frame from base 1. The germline V gene sets CDR1 to SGHRS and CDR2 to YFSETQ. V and J lose 0 bases and 1 base, and a span of 8 bases separates them. Each collaborating institution followed its own protocols to collect whole blood in K2EDTA tubes. For TCRbeta analysis, collaborators shipped samples as frozen whole blood, isolated PBMCs, or DNA extracted from either of those sample types. Comment on this clone: Its antigen is unknown. Base qualities are missing; no much larger clone stands one base away. Additional DNA sequences in this sample encode the identical CDR3.

Source material: peripheral blood. Recombination connected TRBV5-1 to TRBJ1-5; possibly the D gene is TRBD1, per 5 matching bases. The clonotype comes from a man aged 35 to 55 with acute or convalescent COVID-19. In nucleotide form, the sequence is TGCGCCAGCAGCTTGGACGGGGGGAGCAATCAGCCCCAGCATTTT. The resulting protein is CASSLDGGSNQPQHF.